This T cell receptor (beta chain) is drawn from a study of cytomegalovirus exposure and HLA in healthy donors. About the study: Early on, a data release was issued that held some 91 million unique TCRs from HLA-typed donors.

Germline V lookup: CDR1 SGDLS, CDR2 YYNGEE. This CDR3 region has 15 residues. Trimming left V 0 bases short and J 8 bases short, with 15 bases between. Primers: 60 Vbeta forward and 13 Jbeta reverse. Some clones are missing from TCRdb's copy, which holds only in-frame ones; the method was immunoSEQ multiplex PCR. The repertoire holds around 130,000 clones, with around 78% as singletons. The receptor's source is a woman younger than 30 in good health and CMV-seronegative. The sequenced sample consisted of PBMCs. The V gene is TRBV9, the J gene TRBJ2-1; TRBD2 might be the D (6 bases). Here the CDR3 DNA reads TGTGCCAGCAGCGTAGCGCGGTGGGGGGACGATGAGCAGTTCTTC. The encoded protein is CASSVARWGDDEQFF.